The T cell receptor (beta chain) described here comes from a study of T cells in Graves' hyperthyroidism and ophthalmopathy. This clonotype was seen repeatedly, ten times or more. Germline loops: CDR1 MDHEN, CDR2 SYDVKM. The CDR3 sequence is 14 residues long. Between the trimmed V and J ends, which lost 6 bases and 4 bases, there was a span of 13 bases. TCR beta CDR3 sequences were amplified from RNA transcripts. The study used the HTBI primer set for a first-round RT-PCR of the TCR CDR3. Each CDR3 protein gets one entry after TCRdb re-called the multiplex PCR reads with MiXCR. The sample lists tens of thousands of distinct CDR3 sequences, about 50% occurring once.

The sequenced sample consisted of blood. This TCR came from a woman in her thirties with Graves' ophthalmopathy. J is TRBJ1-5 and V is TRBV28, with a possible D match to TRBD1 (5 bases). CDR3 sequence (DNA): TGTGCCAGCAGACTTCAGGGCGGAAATCAGCCCCAGCATTTT. It encodes CASRLQGGNQPQHF.